This is a list of T cell receptor beta chains from one sample in a study of lymphopenia after photon versus proton radiotherapy. The repertoire was sequenced with immunoSEQ multiplex PCR; TCRdb's copy has only in-frame clones and lacks some. The repertoire consists of approximately 80,000 clones, with over 70% occurring once and the leading ten covering over 1.1%. The sequencing here drew on peripheral blood, taken from a patient treated with proton-based radiotherapy. All receptors derive from a man aged 55 to 69 with pancreatic cancer. Each CDR3 is given with its conserved first and last residue. The order of the fields is J gene, clone size, D gene, V gene, CDR3 DNA, CDR3 protein. The D gene is left open where the match is weak. The size entry is marked missing in some rows and otherwise reads once, few, many or a size class.

j_call: TRBJ1-2; clone_size: .; d_call: .; v_call: TRBV19; cdr3_nt: TGTGCCAGTAGTACACAGGATACCACCCCTTCACGCTACACCTTC; cdr3_aa: CASSTQDTTPSRYTF
j_call: TRBJ1-2; clone_size: .; d_call: .; v_call: TRBV10-3; cdr3_nt: TGTGCCATCAGTGAGTCGGCAGACTATGGCTACACCTTC; cdr3_aa: CAISESADYGYTF
j_call: TRBJ2-3; clone_size: .; d_call: TRBD1; v_call: TRBV27; cdr3_nt: TGTGCCAGCAGTTTATTATCCCAGAGACTTACAGGGGGCGCAGATACGCAGTATTTT; cdr3_aa: CASSLLSQRLTGGADTQYF
j_call: TRBJ1-1; clone_size: .; d_call: .; v_call: TRBV28; cdr3_nt: TGTGCCAGCAGTCCCCCCCGACAGCGAACGAACACTGAAGCTTTCTTT; cdr3_aa: CASSPPRQRTNTEAFF
j_call: TRBJ2-3; clone_size: .; d_call: .; v_call: TRBV7-6; cdr3_nt: TGTGCCAGCAGCTTATCCGCGGGACTCACAGATACGCAGTATTTT; cdr3_aa: CASSLSAGLTDTQYF
j_call: TRBJ2-3; clone_size: .; d_call: .; v_call: TRBV4-1; cdr3_nt: TGCGCCAGCAGCCAAGTGGCGGATCCGGCGGGAATGTATTTT; cdr3_aa: CASSQVADPAGMYF
j_call: TRBJ2-7; clone_size: .; d_call: TRBD1; v_call: TRBV5-5; cdr3_nt: TGTGCCAGCAGCTTGACAGGACAGGGGGGTATGTACGAGCAGTACTTC; cdr3_aa: CASSLTGQGGMYEQYF
j_call: TRBJ2-2; clone_size: .; d_call: .; v_call: TRBV11-2; cdr3_nt: TGTGCCAGCAGCCCACCCTTCCCCACCGGGGAGCTGTTTTTT; cdr3_aa: CASSPPFPTGELFF
j_call: TRBJ2-7; clone_size: .; d_call: TRBD2; v_call: TRBV27; cdr3_nt: TGTGCCAGCAGTTCCCTGGGCGGGAGTGGAAACGAGCAGTACTTC; cdr3_aa: CASSSLGGSGNEQYF
j_call: TRBJ2-2; clone_size: .; d_call: TRBD2; v_call: TRBV2; cdr3_nt: TGTGCCAGCAAGCGGACGACTAGCGGGCTGAACACCGGGGAGCTGTTTTTT; cdr3_aa: CASKRTTSGLNTGELFF
j_call: TRBJ2-3; clone_size: few; d_call: TRBD2; v_call: TRBV11-3; cdr3_nt: TGTGCCAGCAGCTTAGCGGGCGGGAGGACAGATACGCAGTATTTT; cdr3_aa: CASSLAGGRTDTQYF
j_call: TRBJ2-1; clone_size: .; d_call: TRBD1; v_call: TRBV5-1; cdr3_nt: TGCGCCAGCAGCCAATCTCCAGGGGGCGGCTACAATGAGCAGTTCTTC; cdr3_aa: CASSQSPGGGYNEQFF
j_call: TRBJ2-5; clone_size: few; d_call: .; v_call: TRBV5-4; cdr3_nt: TGTGCCAGCAGCTTGGTAGCGGAGCCCCAAGAGACCCAGTACTTC; cdr3_aa: CASSLVAEPQETQYF
j_call: TRBJ2-2; clone_size: .; d_call: TRBD2; v_call: TRBV7-8; cdr3_nt: TGTGCCAGCAGCTTAGCGAGGACTAGCGGATATCAGAACACCGGGGAGCTGTTTTTT; cdr3_aa: CASSLARTSGYQNTGELFF
j_call: TRBJ1-5; clone_size: few; d_call: TRBD1; v_call: TRBV28; cdr3_nt: TGTGCCAGCACCGTACTACAGGGGGCGCGTAATCAGCCCCAGCATTTT; cdr3_aa: CASTVLQGARNQPQHF
j_call: TRBJ1-4; clone_size: .; d_call: .; v_call: TRBV21-1; cdr3_nt: TGTGCCAGCAGCACCACGAGCTACCATAATGAAAAACTGTTTTTT; cdr3_aa: CASSTTSYHNEKLFF
j_call: TRBJ1-4; clone_size: .; d_call: TRBD1; v_call: TRBV5-1; cdr3_nt: TGCGCCAGCAGCGCGGGGGACAGTCCCCGGGAAAAACTGTTTTTT; cdr3_aa: CASSAGDSPREKLFF
j_call: TRBJ2-5; clone_size: once; d_call: .; v_call: TRBV2; cdr3_nt: TGTGCCAGCAGCTTAATGGAGACCCAGTACTTC; cdr3_aa: CASSLMETQYF
j_call: TRBJ1-2; clone_size: .; d_call: TRBD1; v_call: TRBV6-1; cdr3_nt: TGTGCCAGCAGTGAATGGTCAGGGGGAAGCTATGGCTACACCTTC; cdr3_aa: CASSEWSGGSYGYTF
j_call: TRBJ2-7; clone_size: .; d_call: .; v_call: TRBV6-5; cdr3_nt: TGTGCCAGCCAGGACCGAGGCTACGAGCAGTACTTC; cdr3_aa: CASQDRGYEQYF
j_call: TRBJ2-3; clone_size: .; d_call: TRBD1; v_call: TRBV13; cdr3_nt: TGTGCCAGCAGCCACCGGGACAGGGTATCAGATACGCAGTATTTT; cdr3_aa: CASSHRDRVSDTQYF
j_call: TRBJ2-1; clone_size: .; d_call: TRBD2; v_call: TRBV10-3; cdr3_nt: TGTGCCATCAGTGAGACTAGCGGGAGTGTTGAGCAGTTCTTC; cdr3_aa: CAISETSGSVEQFF
j_call: TRBJ2-7; clone_size: .; d_call: .; v_call: TRBV9; cdr3_nt: TGTGCCAGCAGCGTCGGGGGACTTAGCTCCTACGAGCAGTACTTC; cdr3_aa: CASSVGGLSSYEQYF
j_call: TRBJ1-2; clone_size: .; d_call: TRBD1; v_call: TRBV6-6; cdr3_nt: TGTGCCAGCAGTTCAAGGCCAGGGGGCTCCTATGGCTACACCTTC; cdr3_aa: CASSSRPGGSYGYTF
j_call: TRBJ2-5; clone_size: .; d_call: TRBD2; v_call: TRBV7-3; cdr3_nt: TGTGCCAGCAGCCCGACGGGTCTAGCGGACCAAGAGACCCAGTACTTC; cdr3_aa: CASSPTGLADQETQYF
j_call: TRBJ2-7; clone_size: once; d_call: .; v_call: TRBV7-8; cdr3_nt: TGTGCCAGCAGCTTAGTTCCACAACAATCCTTCGAGCAGTACTTC; cdr3_aa: CASSLVPQQSFEQYF
j_call: TRBJ2-6; clone_size: few; d_call: .; v_call: TRBV28; cdr3_nt: TGTGCCAGCAGGGTAGGGGGAGGGGCCAACGTCCTGACTTTC; cdr3_aa: CASRVGGGANVLTF
j_call: TRBJ1-1; clone_size: .; d_call: .; v_call: TRBV28; cdr3_nt: TGTGCCAGCAACCTCCCCGGGGTCCAAGACACTGAAGCTTTCTTT; cdr3_aa: CASNLPGVQDTEAFF
j_call: TRBJ1-2; clone_size: .; d_call: TRBD1; v_call: TRBV28; cdr3_nt: TGTGCCACCCTGGGACAGGGGTCAATCTATGGCTACACCTTC; cdr3_aa: CATLGQGSIYGYTF